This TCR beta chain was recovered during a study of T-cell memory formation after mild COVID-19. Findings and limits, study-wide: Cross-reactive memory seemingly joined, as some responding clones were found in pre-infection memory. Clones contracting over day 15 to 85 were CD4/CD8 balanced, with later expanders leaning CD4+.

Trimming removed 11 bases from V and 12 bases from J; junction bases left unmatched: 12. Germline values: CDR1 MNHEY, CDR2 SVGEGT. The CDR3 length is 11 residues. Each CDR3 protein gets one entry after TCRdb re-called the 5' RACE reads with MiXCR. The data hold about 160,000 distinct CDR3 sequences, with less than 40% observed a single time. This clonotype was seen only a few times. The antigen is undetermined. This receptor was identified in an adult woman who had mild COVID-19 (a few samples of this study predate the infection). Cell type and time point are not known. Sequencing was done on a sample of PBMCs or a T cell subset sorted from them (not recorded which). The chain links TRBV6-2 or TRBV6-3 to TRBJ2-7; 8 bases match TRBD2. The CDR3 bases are TGTGCCGCTACCGGGGGGGGCGAACGGTACTTC. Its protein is CAATGGGERYF.